The 30 T cell receptor beta chains presented below share a single source sample, sequenced in a study of shared clonotypes between healthy human individuals. TCRdb keeps only in-frame clones here, not all; method: immunoSEQ multiplex PCR. The table shows 2 million to 2.5 million clones, with 85% to 95% occurring only once. Sequencing was done on a sample of naive CD4+ T cells from PBMCs. Subset defined: CD45RA+ positively selected. Receptor source: a man aged 18 to 29 in good health. Some clones in this sample may be carry-over from other donors' samples.

The rearrangement uses TRBV29-1 and TRBJ2-3; 7 positions agree with TRBD2. This CDR3 is 16 amino acids long. V lost 3 bases, J lost 2 bases, and 11 bases stayed unmatched. The germline V gene has CDR1 SQVTM and CDR2 ANQGSEA. The CDR3 region is CSVDDWARELTDTQYF. In nucleotides, the CDR3 is TGCAGCGTTGATGATTGGGCGCGGGAGCTCACAGATACGCAGTATTTT.

There are a few counts of this clone. Other DNA sequences in the sample encode the same CDR3. The chain couples TRBV20-1 to TRBJ1-1; D unclear. V was shortened by 3 bases and J by 5 bases, with 7 bases between the two germline ends. Germline V gene data show CDR1 as DFQATT and CDR2 as SNEGSKA (reference sequence). The CDR3 is 11 residues long. The CDR3 reads CSASSGTEAFF. CDR3 nucleotide sequence: TGCAGTGCTAGTTCGGGGACTGAAGCTTTCTTT.

The CDR3 spells CAWGGDRGIETQYF. CDR3 sequence (DNA): TGTGCCTGGGGGGGGGATCGAGGAATAGAGACCCAGTACTTC. The J gene is TRBJ2-5, the V gene TRBV30; 7 nucleotides match TRBD2. Per the germline V gene, CDR1 is GTSNPN and CDR2 is SVGIG (reference sequence). The CDR3 totals 14 residues. V shed 5 bases, J shed 4 bases, and the junction held 10 bases outside the gene matches.

The rearrangement uses TRBV5-6 and TRBJ2-7; D unclear. V was pared by 4 bases and J by 0 bases, with 5 bases between. The length of the CDR3 is 12 residues. Germline CDR1 and CDR2: SGHDT and YYEEEE. The CDR3 protein is CASSVLSYEQYF. The CDR3, as DNA: TGTGCCAGCAGCGTACTCTCCTACGAGCAGTACTTC.

The chain uses TRBV6-5 and TRBJ1-2; tentative D call: TRBD1 (5 bases). The length of the CDR3 is 15 residues. Germline V CDR1 and CDR2: MNHEY, SVGAGI. Trimming pared 6 bases from V and 8 bases from J, leaving 22 bases between. The chain's CDR3 is CASSWGVLDLGGYTF. DNA for the CDR3: TGTGCCAGCAGCTGGGGCGTTTTGGATCTGGGGGGCTACACCTTC.

V and J are TRBV5-5 and TRBJ2-4; perhaps TRBD2 as D (6 bases). The CDR3 is 13 amino acids. Per the germline V gene, CDR1 is SGHKS and CDR2 is YYEKEE (reference sequence). V was clipped by 0 bases and J by 10 bases, with 11 bases between them. CDR3 sequence (DNA): TGTGCCAGCAGCTTGGATATAGGGAGGATTCAGTACTTC. Amino acids: CASSLDIGRIQYF.

This chain connects TRBV6-1 to TRBJ2-1; 7 bases are a match to TRBD1. With V trimmed by 2 bases and J by 5 bases, 6 bases remained unmatched. Germline V gene lookup returns CDR1 MNHNS and CDR2 SASEGT. This CDR3 has 15 amino acids. The CDR3 coding sequence is TGTGCCAGCAGTGAACCGGGACAGTTAAACAATGAGCAGTTCTTC. This gives the protein CASSEPGQLNNEQFF.

In regard to this clone: Within the sample, other DNA sequences also encode this same CDR3. The chain couples TRBV9 to TRBJ2-2; 9 bases are a match to TRBD2. This CDR3 contains 16 residues. J was trimmed by 5 bases and V by 0 bases; bases with no gene match: 5. CDR1 and CDR2 from the germline V gene are SGDLS and YYNGEE. CDR3 nucleotide sequence: TGTGCCAGCAGCGTAGATGGCGGGAGGGGAACCGGGGAGCTGTTTTTT. Translation: CASSVDGGRGTGELFF. The full variable domain, rest sourced from reference TRBV9 and TRBJ2-2, is DSGVTQTPKHLITATGQRVTLRCSPRSGDLSVYWYQQSLDQGLQFLIQYYNGEERAKGNILERFSAQQFPDLHSELNLSSLELGDSALYFCASSVDGGRGTGELFFGEGSRLTVL.

This chain joins TRBV15 and TRBJ1-5; D call uncertain. Germline loops: CDR1 LNHNV, CDR2 YYDKDF (reference sequence). The V end lost 0 bases, the J end lost 6 bases, and 12 bases lay between the germline ends. The CDR3 loop spans 15 amino acids. The CDR3 sequence is CATSRETAEGQPQHF. In nucleotides, the CDR3 is TGTGCCACCAGCAGAGAGACGGCGGAGGGTCAGCCCCAGCATTTT.

This clone occurred a few times. V is TRBV2 and J is TRBJ1-3, with D perhaps TRBD1 (6 bases). Trimming cost V 4 bases and J 2 bases, with 15 bases left between them. The germline V gene has CDR1 SNHLY and CDR2 FYNNEI. This CDR3 has 16 amino acids. Here the CDR3 reads CASSAQKTGAGNTIYF. The CDR3 DNA follows: TGTGCCAGCAGTGCGCAGAAGACAGGAGCTGGAAACACCATATATTTT.

The genes are TRBV10-3 and TRBJ2-1; 10 positions match TRBD2. This CDR3 region has 15 residues. Germline assignment: CDR1 ENHRY and CDR2 SYGVKD. V shed 5 bases, J shed 4 bases, and the junction held 5 bases outside the gene matches. CDR3: CAISKAGGPYNEQFF. The DNA for the CDR3 is TGTGCCATCAGTAAAGCGGGAGGGCCTTACAATGAGCAGTTCTTC.

The chain is built from TRBV7-3 and TRBJ2-3, with 10 bases identical to TRBD2. The V gene's germline CDR1 is SGHTA and CDR2 FQGTGA. The CDR3 is 15 amino acids. After removal of 5 bases from V and 1 base from J, the junction contained 3 bases not matched to a gene. This CDR3 reads CASSETSGRTDTQYF. The CDR3 DNA sequence: TGTGCCAGCAGCGAGACTAGCGGGCGCACAGATACGCAGTATTTT.

This chain connects TRBV5-1 to TRBJ2-7; 7 bases map to TRBD1. CDR3 length: 16 amino acids. Germline-derived CDR1 and CDR2 are SGHRS and YFSETQ. V dropped 2 bases and J dropped 3; count of bases not matched to a gene: 11. The CDR3 reads CASSLEGAMGYYEQYF. The CDR3, as DNA: TGCGCCAGCAGCTTAGAGGGGGCGATGGGGTACTACGAGCAGTACTTC. The variable domain in full, with the rest retrieved from reference TRBV5-1 and TRBJ2-7, is KAGVTQTPRYLIKTRGQQVTLSCSPISGHRSVSWYQQTPGQGLQFLFEYFSETQRNKGNFPGRFSGRQFSNSRSEMNVSTLELGDSALYLCASSLEGAMGYYEQYFGPGTRLTVT.

This chain links TRBV15 with TRBJ2-1; D is possibly TRBD1 or TRBD2 (6 bases each). The CDR3 is 14 amino acids. Trimming removed 1 base from V and 10 bases from J, with 14 bases in between. Germline lookup yields CDR1 LNHNV and CDR2 YYDKDF (reference sequence). The CDR3 sequence is CATSRGGAYGEQFF. The CDR3 nucleotides are TGTGCCACCAGCAGAGGGGGGGCATACGGGGAGCAGTTCTTC.

A word on this clone: The sample holds other DNA sequences that translate to the same CDR3. This chain connects TRBV19 to TRBJ2-6; D might be TRBD1 or TRBD2, each matching 5 bases. The length of the CDR3 is 15 residues. CDR1 and CDR2 (germline): LNHDA, SQIVND (reference sequence). Trimming removed 0 bases at V and 2 bases at J, with 5 bases between. The CDR3 loop reads CASSIEGAGANVLTF. CDR3 in DNA: TGTGCCAGTAGTATAGAGGGGGCTGGGGCCAACGTCCTGACTTTC.

The chain couples TRBV7-8 to TRBJ1-2; D might be TRBD1 (5 bases). CDR1 SGHVS and CDR2 FQNEAQ come from the germline V gene. The CDR3 has 15 residues. The ends were cut back, 1 base at V and 7 bases at J, with 16 bases in the middle. DNA for the CDR3: TGTGCCAGCAGCTTAGTTGGCAGGGAGTTTTTTGGCTACACCTTC. This sequence encodes CASSLVGREFFGYTF.

The chain joins TRBV6-1 to TRBJ2-7; TRBD2 matches 10 bases. This CDR3 has 19 residues. The junction had 16 bases not matched to a gene; V was cut back by 2 bases and J by 3 bases. The V gene's germline CDR1 is MNHNS and CDR2 SASEGT. This CDR3 is CASSELPSGSRPPIYEQYF. The CDR3 DNA sequence: TGTGCCAGCAGTGAACTCCCTAGCGGGAGCCGACCGCCTATCTACGAGCAGTACTTC.

This clone was seen a single time. The gene calls are TRBV11-2 and TRBJ1-1, with 9 bases fitting TRBD1. CDR1 is SGHAT and CDR2 is FQNNGV in the germline V gene. The trim removed 1 base at V and 11 bases at J, leaving 5 bases unmatched. CDR3 length equals 13 residues. CDR3 protein: CASSLAGQGRAFF. DNA for the CDR3: TGTGCCAGCAGCTTAGCGGGACAGGGAAGGGCTTTCTTT.

Regarding this clone: This CDR3 is also generated by other DNA sequences in the sample. The J gene is TRBJ1-1, the V gene TRBV5-1; 7 bases match TRBD1. The CDR3 is 14 amino acids. Germline trimming cut 4 bases from V and 2 bases from J; bases unmatched to any gene: 5. The V gene's germline CDR1 is SGHRS and CDR2 YFSETQ. The CDR3 DNA reads TGCGCCAGCAGCGCGGACAGGCCAAACACTGAAGCTTTCTTT. It specifies CASSADRPNTEAFF.

The chain carries TRBV2 and TRBJ2-7; D is unresolved. Germline V gives CDR1 SNHLY, CDR2 FYNNEI. The CDR3 covers 13 residues. Trimming took 5 bases from V and 5 from J, leaving 13 bases between them. The CDR3 here is CASSPMGENEQYF. The CDR3 nucleotides are TGTGCCAGCAGTCCTATGGGTGAGAACGAGCAGTACTTC.

This chain links TRBV7-3 with TRBJ2-3, with D tentatively TRBD1 (5 bases). The germline V gene encodes CDR1 SGHTA and CDR2 FQGTGA. The CDR3 length is 14 residues. Between the trimmed V and J ends, which lost 2 bases and 5 bases, there was a span of 11 bases. The DNA of the CDR3 is TGTGCCAGCAGCTTATTAGGGGCCGAAGATACGCAGTATTTT. As protein: CASSLLGAEDTQYF. The variable domain in full, completed from reference TRBV7-3 and TRBJ2-3, reads GAGVSQTPSNKVTEKGKYVELRCDPISGHTALYWYRQSLGQGPEFLIYFQGTGAADDSGLPNDRFFAVRPEGSVSTLKIQRTERGDSAVYLCASSLLGAEDTQYFGPGTRLTVL.

V is TRBV28 and J is TRBJ2-3; 7 bases fit TRBD2. The CDR3 is made up of 15 amino acids. In germline, CDR1 is MDHEN, CDR2 SYDVKM. The V and J ends lost 5 bases and 0 bases, in that order; junction bases with no gene match: 5. CDR3 protein: CASSGNSGSTDTQYF. The CDR3 DNA follows: TGTGCCAGCAGTGGGAATAGCGGGAGCACAGATACGCAGTATTTT.

The rearrangement uses TRBV7-3 and TRBJ2-6; D is possibly TRBD2 (5 bases). The CDR3 loop spans 18 amino acids. The germline CDR1 and CDR2 sequences are SGHTA and FQGTGA. Trimming pared 5 bases from V and 1 base from J, leaving 18 bases between. The CDR3 nucleotides are TGTGCCAGCAGCCCGAGGTGGGGAGTGCTTTCTGGGGCCAACGTCCTGACTTTC. Translated: CASSPRWGVLSGANVLTF.

The CDR3 DNA is TGTGCCAGCAGTTCTAGCGGGACCCGCTACGAGCAGTACTTC. This sequence encodes CASSSSGTRYEQYF. V gene TRBV6-1 combines with J gene TRBJ2-7; 9 positions match TRBD2. The CDR3 runs 14 residues. J was trimmed by 3 bases and V by 5 bases; bases with no gene match: 5. Germline V gene sequence: CDR1 MNHNS, CDR2 SASEGT.

V gene TRBV5-6 combines with J gene TRBJ2-1; possibly TRBD1 for D (6 bases). Germline lookup yields CDR1 SGHDT and CDR2 YYEEEE. Trimming cost V 4 bases and J 4 bases, with 15 bases left between them. The CDR3 is 15 amino acids. DNA for the CDR3: TGTGCCAGCAGCGATACCGACAGGCCTTACAATGAGCAGTTCTTC. It is translated as CASSDTDRPYNEQFF.

The genes are TRBV6-1 and TRBJ2-1; D ambiguous. Trimming removed 10 bases from V and 8 bases from J, with 18 bases in between. Germline CDR1 reads MNHNS; CDR2 reads SASEGT. The CDR3 consists of 13 residues. CDR3 DNA sequence: TGTGCCACCCTCCCCTTCGTTGCGCATGAGCAGTTCTTC. This sequence encodes CATLPFVAHEQFF.

The J gene is TRBJ1-1, the V gene TRBV28, with D perhaps TRBD1 (6 bases). Germline V gene sequence: CDR1 MDHEN, CDR2 SYDVKM. Trimming pared 5 bases from V and 5 bases from J, leaving 15 bases between. The CDR3 consists of 14 residues. The CDR3 bases are TGTGCCAGCAGTCCCCTGTGGGACATGACTGAAGCTTTCTTT. It specifies CASSPLWDMTEAFF.

This clone was observed once. This same CDR3 is encoded by further DNA sequences in the sample. The gene calls are TRBV29-1 and TRBJ1-3; D remains ambiguous. The CDR3 covers 13 residues. With 2 bases removed from V and 0 bases from J, the gap between germline ends came to 5 bases. In germline, CDR1 is SQVTM, CDR2 ANQGSEA. The CDR3 loop is CSVESLSGNTIYF. The CDR3 DNA reads as TGCAGCGTTGAATCCCTCTCTGGAAACACCATATATTTT.

This chain connects TRBV30 to TRBJ2-7, with TRBD2 as a possible D gene (5 bases). Per the germline V gene, CDR1 is GTSNPN and CDR2 is SVGIG (reference sequence). V lost 4 bases to trimming and J lost 4 bases, with 17 bases between them. This CDR3 region has 14 residues. The CDR3 region is CAWTPKGRAYEQYF. The CDR3 DNA reads as TGTGCCTGGACGCCTAAAGGGCGGGCTTACGAGCAGTACTTC.

The CDR3 loop is CASSPIHGTSQETQYF. The CDR3 DNA is TGCGCCAGCAGCCCGATCCACGGGACTAGCCAAGAGACCCAGTACTTC. The chain combines TRBV4-1 with TRBJ2-5, with TRBD2 identical over 8 bases. CDR1 is MGHRA and CDR2 is YSYEKL in the germline V gene. V shed 4 bases, J shed 1 base, and the junction held 8 bases outside the gene matches. CDR3 length equals 16 residues.